This TCR beta chain was retrieved from a study of post-analysis software for immune sequencing data. Study-level results: A few TRBV segments (TRBV5-6, TRBV5-1 and TRBV20-1 among them) occurred more frequently in patients than in controls.

CDR3 length: 13 amino acids. The germline V and J ends were trimmed by 4 bases and 2 bases, with 8 bases remaining between them. CDR1 is SNHLY, CDR2 FYNNEI, per germline. cDNA libraries of TCR beta carried unique molecular identifiers. TCRdb analysed the PCR reads with MiXCR anew, one entry per CDR3 protein. The data show about 810,000 distinct CDR3 sequences, roughly half seen once. This clonotype was recorded at least ten times. What it binds is unknown. The receptor was isolated from a girl aged 5-17 years with multiple sclerosis. Sequenced input: blood. The rearrangement links TRBV2 to TRBJ2-5; D unresolved. The CDR3 sequence: CASSVGSQETQYF. The DNA for the CDR3 is TGTGCCAGCAGTGTGGGCAGTCAAGAGACCCAGTACTTC. The complete variable domain, with remaining parts taken from reference TRBV2 and TRBJ2-5, reads EPEVTQTPSHQVTQMGQEVILRCVPISNHLYFYWYRQILGQKVEFLVSFYNNEISEKSEIFDDQFSVERPDGSNFTLKIRSTKLEDSAMYFCASSVGSQETQYFGPGTRLLVL.